The next 2 T cell receptor beta chains were all read from a single sample in a study of cytomegalovirus exposure and HLA in healthy donors. Clones were read by immunoSEQ multiplex PCR, and TCRdb kept only the in-frame ones, dropping some. The sample consists of about 110,000 clones, about 92% of them appearing once. Sequenced sample: PBMCs. The receptors were sampled from a woman between 18 and 30 years old in good health and CMV-seronegative.

This clone occurred a few times. J is TRBJ2-2 and V is TRBV11-3; D might be TRBD1 (6 bases). This CDR3 has 15 residues. V gave up 5 bases and J gave up 7 bases, with 17 bases separating them. The germline gives CDR1 SGHNT, CDR2 YENEEA. The CDR3 protein is CASSHSTGLIGELFF. In DNA form, the CDR3 reads TGTGCCAGCAGCCATTCTACAGGGTTGATCGGGGAGCTGTTTTTT.

The chain recombines TRBV28 with TRBJ1-2, with 7 bases fitting TRBD1. V lost 8 bases and J lost 4; bases outside the gene matches: 4. The CDR3 is made up of 12 amino acids. CDR1 and CDR2 from the germline V gene are MDHEN and SYDVKM. The CDR3 sequence is CASLTGSYGYTF. DNA of the CDR3: TGTGCCAGCCTGACAGGGTCCTATGGCTACACCTTC.